These T cell receptor beta chains were read from a single sample in a study of blood T cells in healthy people across ages. TCRdb analysed the 5' RACE reads with MiXCR anew, one entry per CDR3 protein. Of about 840,000 distinct CDR3 sequences listed, around 29% are singletons. Another study also made use of these data, one on T cells of mothers and their children.

The sequencing sample was made of blood. These receptors were obtained from a woman aged 40 to 50 in good health. Each CDR3 is given with its conserved first and last residue. D genes are given only for firm matches. Some rows have no size entry. The others give once, few or many, or a class for an expanded clone.

14	TRBV29-1	TRBJ1-1	NA	NA	CSVVRGIMNTEAFF	TGCAGCGTTGTCCGGGGGATAATGAACACTGAAGCTTTCTTT
18	TRBV5-1	TRBJ2-5	TRBD2	few	CASSLRTSGGPYQETQYF	TGCGCCAGCAGCCTTCGGACTAGCGGGGGCCCGTACCAAGAGACCCAGTACTTC
14	TRBV12-3/TRBV12-4	TRBJ2-7	TRBD1	many	CASSSGDRVEEQYF	TGTGCCAGCAGTTCCGGGGACAGGGTTGAAGAGCAGTACTTC
16	TRBV29-1	TRBJ2-7	TRBD1	NA	CSVDGGTGGRLDEQYF	TGCAGCGTTGATGGAGGGACAGGGGGCCGTTTGGACGAGCAGTACTTC
14	TRBV5-5	TRBJ2-5	NA	few	CASSSRMGGETQYF	TGTGCCAGCAGCTCCCGAATGGGGGGAGAGACCCAGTACTTC
17	TRBV3-1	TRBJ2-4	TRBD2	few	CASSQAGTSGRKNIRYF	TGTGCCAGCAGCCAAGCCGGGACTAGCGGCCGGAAAAACATTCGGTACTTC
17	TRBV7-2	TRBJ2-1	TRBD2	many	CASSPRASGGFGDEQFF	TGTGCCAGCAGCCCGAGGGCTAGCGGGGGGTTTGGGGATGAGCAGTTCTTC
12	TRBV28	TRBJ1-2	NA	NA	CASSLNPWGYTF	TGTGCCAGCAGTCTGAATCCATGGGGCTACACCTTC
14	TRBV12-3/TRBV12-4	TRBJ1-4	NA	NA	CASSLGRANEKLFF	TGTGCCAGCAGTTTAGGCAGGGCAAATGAAAAACTGTTTTTT
17	TRBV5-5	TRBJ1-5	TRBD1	NA	CASSFLSGTGNNQPQHF	TGTGCCAGCAGCTTTTTGAGTGGGACAGGAAACAATCAGCCCCAGCATTTT
15	TRBV5-6	TRBJ2-7	NA	NA	CASSLSRLGTYEQYF	TGTGCCAGCAGCTTGTCTCGACTGGGAACCTACGAGCAGTACTTC
14	TRBV4-3	TRBJ2-7	NA	few	CASSHNRVEGEQYF	TGCGCCAGCAGCCATAACAGGGTGGAAGGCGAGCAGTACTTC
15	TRBV5-1	TRBJ2-3	NA	few	CASSWEGGLADTQYF	TGCGCCAGCAGCTGGGAGGGGGGGCTAGCAGATACGCAGTATTTT
14	TRBV20-1	TRBJ2-7	TRBD2	many	CSASPPSGAYEQYF	TGCAGTGCTAGTCCCCCTAGCGGGGCTTACGAGCAGTACTTC
17	TRBV4-1	TRBJ2-3	TRBD1	NA	CASSPRRTGRSTDTQYF	TGCGCCAGCAGTCCCCGAAGGACAGGGAGAAGCACAGATACGCAGTATTTT
11	TRBV7-9	TRBJ1-5	NA	NA	CASSEGGPQHF	TGTGCCAGCAGCGAGGGGGGACCCCAGCATTTT
12	TRBV19	TRBJ2-1	TRBD2	NA	CASSTSGGQQFF	TGTGCCAGTAGTACTAGCGGGGGCCAGCAGTTCTTC
15	TRBV5-1	TRBJ1-2	NA	many	CASSFGDMGRSGYTF	TGCGCCAGCAGCTTCGGAGATATGGGTCGATCAGGCTACACCTTC
14	TRBV7-7	TRBJ2-5	NA	many	CASSSLSYQETQYF	TGTGCTAGCAGCTCACTTTCATATCAAGAGACCCAGTACTTC
15	TRBV2	TRBJ2-5	TRBD1	few	CASSDARDSQETQYF	TGTGCCAGCAGTGACGCTCGGGACAGCCAAGAGACCCAGTACTTC
14	TRBV20-1	TRBJ2-5	NA	few	CSAREFVATQTQYF	TGCAGTGCTAGAGAGTTTGTAGCGACGCAGACCCAGTACTTC
16	TRBV12-3/TRBV12-4	TRBJ1-1	NA	NA	CASSLTSLGKRSEAFF	TGTGCCAGCAGTTTAACGAGCCTGGGGAAGCGATCCGAAGCTTTCTTT
16	TRBV9	TRBJ2-5	NA	NA	CASSLGPHQNQETQYF	TGTGCCAGCAGCCTGGGACCTCACCAAAACCAAGAGACCCAGTACTTC
15	TRBV5-1	TRBJ2-1	TRBD1	few	CASSYGQGTSNEQFF	TGCGCCAGCAGCTACGGACAGGGGACGAGCAATGAGCAGTTCTTC
14	TRBV15	TRBJ1-4	NA	few	CAASRALGSEKLFF	TGTGCCGCCAGCAGAGCCCTAGGGTCCGAAAAACTGTTTTTT
15	TRBV7-2	TRBJ1-1	TRBD1	many	CASSLVGTGNTEAFF	TGTGCCAGCAGCTTAGTTGGGACAGGGAACACTGAAGCTTTCTTT
14	TRBV7-2	TRBJ2-5	NA	once	CASSLVGLAETQYF	TGTGCCAGCAGCTTAGTAGGGTTAGCAGAGACCCAGTACTTC
14	TRBV3-1	TRBJ1-2	NA	few	CASSFFGTNYGYTF	TGTGCCAGCAGCTTTTTCGGGACGAACTATGGCTACACCTTC
15	TRBV10-1	TRBJ1-2	TRBD1	NA	CASSKVGQGHAGYTF	TGCGCCAGCTCGAAAGTGGGACAGGGCCATGCTGGCTACACCTTC